This TCR beta chain was identified in a study of patients and donors after allogeneic stem cell transplantation. This clonotype was counted a few times. Each CDR3 protein gets one entry after TCRdb re-called the RT-PCR reads with MiXCR. The sample has about 960,000 distinct CDR3 sequences; under 20% are singletons. The CDR3 is 15 residues long. V was trimmed by 6 bases and J by 0 bases, leaving 13 bases between them. What was sequenced was blood, either unsorted or a sorted T cell fraction (not recorded which). The receptor comes from a human donor who was either an allogeneic HSCT recipient or a stem cell or donor lymphocyte infusion donor (not recorded which). It is not recorded whose cells these are; they may come from a transplant donor. The chain links TRBV12-3 or TRBV12-4 to TRBJ2-3; possibly TRBD2 for D (5 bases). The CDR3 DNA is TGTGCCAGCAGGTCCCCCTGGACTAGCACAGATACGCAGTATTTT. Its protein is CASRSPWTSTDTQYF.